Included here is one T cell receptor (beta chain) sequence, with context. Its antigen target is currently unknown. No much larger clone exists at a distance of one base, and base qualities are not known. The sequencer was an Illumina NovaSeq 6000. Using 5'RACE with constant-segment primers, TCRalpha and TCRbeta cDNA libraries were constructed, with sample barcodes and unique molecular identifiers added in the process. Trizol reagent was used to extract RNA from every sample. Library amplification was performed in two PCR steps, and a second sample barcode and Illumina TruSeq adapters were introduced in the second step. The libraries were sequenced on an Illumina NovaSeq using 2 x 150 bp paired-end reads. The original methods were these. With migec v1.2.7, reads were demultiplexed and then collapsed into UMI-guided consensus sequences. With mixcr v2.1.11, UMI consensuses were aligned to TRA and TRB V and J templates and assembled into clonotypes. A clonotype was counted as expanded or contracted only if both edgeR and NoisET called the change significant, with noise models trained on biological replicates. edgeR calls used a false discovery rate-adjusted p below 0.01 and a log2 fold-change threshold of 1. PCA with hierarchical clustering of max-normalized trajectories of the 1000 most abundant clonotypes was used as exploratory dynamics analysis. Each responding clone was given a CD4 or CD8 phenotype based on the CD4+ and CD8+ repertoires, which had been sequenced separately. The raw public data were reprocessed by TCRdb itself: fastp quality trimming at Q25, MiXCR clonotype calling, in-frame beta chains only. When rows share a CDR3 protein, they turn into one entry using the most common DNA and genes. It is TCRdb's table, rather than the study itself, that gives the V and J calls and clone size. Across this sample there are fewer than 150,000 distinct CDR3 sequences, with over 15% seen only once. Of the sample, about 5.2% falls within the top ten clones.

The entry originates in a study of T-cell memory formation after mild COVID-19 (dated by TCRdb to the early 2020s). For context, the study as a whole: TCR sequence clusters from the two donors were largely donor specific. Two young, previously healthy adult volunteers made up the cohort, one male and one female. In a couple of donors, T-cell clones that expanded and contracted after mild COVID-19 were followed by sequencing TCRalpha and TCRbeta repertoires longitudinally. Findings and caveats that apply to the study as a whole: Some responding clones were detected in pre-infection memory, which suggested that pre-existing cross-reactive memory T cells had joined the SARS-CoV-2 response. Clones that contracted from day 15 to 85 showed balanced CD4/CD8 phenotypes, whereas a second wave of clones that expanded from day 15 to 37 leaned towards CD4+. Whether the second-wave clones peaking on day 37 were SARS-CoV-2 specific was not confirmed. Only a couple of mild cases were covered by the study, and larger cohorts that include severe cases with pre-infection samples were considered necessary. Contracting CD4+ clones were located mainly in the CM and EM memory subsets, whereas CD8+ clones were found to be enriched in EMRA.

Ficoll-Paque density gradient centrifugation was used to isolate PBMCs. The V end loses 5 bases and the J end loses 6 bases, and a stretch of 17 bases separates them. CDR1 and CDR2 are read off the germline V gene as SGHTA and FQGTGA. The CDR3 starts with the cysteine, ends with the phenylalanine, and has 15 residues. CDR3 DNA only is kept here, 45 bases in frame from base 1. This chain joins TRBV7-3 to TRBJ2-1; the D gene is possibly TRBD1 or TRBD2, each agreeing over 6 bases. The sequence was obtained from a man between 18 and 35 years old who had mild COVID-19 (a few samples of this study predate the infection). The sample titles of this study are shuffled in the database, so cell type and time point are left out; the donor was told from shared clones. Sequencing input: PBMCs or a T cell subset sorted from them (not recorded which). The CDR3: CASSPIPGALNEQFF. The DNA sequence is as follows: TGTGCCAGCAGCCCCATCCCGGGGGCTCTCAATGAGCAGTTCTTC.